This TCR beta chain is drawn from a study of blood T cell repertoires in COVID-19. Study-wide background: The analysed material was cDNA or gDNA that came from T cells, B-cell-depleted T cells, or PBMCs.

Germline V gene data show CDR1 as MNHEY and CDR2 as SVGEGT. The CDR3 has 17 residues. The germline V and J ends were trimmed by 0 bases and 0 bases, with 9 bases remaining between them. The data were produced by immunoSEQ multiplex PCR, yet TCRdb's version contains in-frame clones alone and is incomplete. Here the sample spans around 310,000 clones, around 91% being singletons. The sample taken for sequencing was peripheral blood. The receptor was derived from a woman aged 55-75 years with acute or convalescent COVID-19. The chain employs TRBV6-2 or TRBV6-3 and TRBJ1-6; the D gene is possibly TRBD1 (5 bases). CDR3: CASSYSTASSYNSPLHF. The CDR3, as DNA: TGTGCCAGCAGTTACTCGACAGCGAGCTCCTATAATTCACCCCTCCACTTT.